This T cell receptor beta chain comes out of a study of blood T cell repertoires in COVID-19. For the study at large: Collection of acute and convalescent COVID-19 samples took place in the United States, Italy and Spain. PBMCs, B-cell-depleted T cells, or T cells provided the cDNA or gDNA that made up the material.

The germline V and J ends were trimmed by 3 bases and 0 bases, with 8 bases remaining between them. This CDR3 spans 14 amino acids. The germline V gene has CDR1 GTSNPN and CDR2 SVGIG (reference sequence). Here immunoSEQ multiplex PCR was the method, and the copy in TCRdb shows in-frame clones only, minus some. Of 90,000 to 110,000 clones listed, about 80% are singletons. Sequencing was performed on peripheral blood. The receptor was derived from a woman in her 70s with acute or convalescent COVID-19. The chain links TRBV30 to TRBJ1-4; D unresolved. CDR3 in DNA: TGTGCCTGGAGGCGAGACACAACTAATGAAAAACTGTTTTTT. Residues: CAWRRDTTNEKLFF.